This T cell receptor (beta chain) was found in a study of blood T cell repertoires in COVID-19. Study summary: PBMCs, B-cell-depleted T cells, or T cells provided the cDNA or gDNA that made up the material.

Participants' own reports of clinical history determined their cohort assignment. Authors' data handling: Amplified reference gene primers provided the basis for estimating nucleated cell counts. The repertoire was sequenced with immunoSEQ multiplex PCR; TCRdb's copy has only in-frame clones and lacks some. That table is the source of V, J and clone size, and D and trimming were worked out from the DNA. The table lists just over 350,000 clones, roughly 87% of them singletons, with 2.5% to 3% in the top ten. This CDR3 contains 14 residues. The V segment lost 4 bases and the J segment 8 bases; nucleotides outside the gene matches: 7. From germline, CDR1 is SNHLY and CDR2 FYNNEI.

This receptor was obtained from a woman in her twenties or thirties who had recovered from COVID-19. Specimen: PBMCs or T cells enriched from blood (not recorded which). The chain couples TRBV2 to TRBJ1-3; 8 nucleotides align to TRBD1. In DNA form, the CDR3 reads TGTGCCAGCAGTGCGGACAGGGAGTTGTACACCATATATTTT. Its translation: CASSADRELYTIYF.